This T cell receptor (beta chain) was captured by sequencing in a study of cytotoxic CD8 clonotypes in ibrutinib-treated CLL. Turning to the study itself: Investigators reported about 25 partial and 2 complete responses; after median roughly 70 months, about 15 patients remained remitted and about 12 progressed.

The V segment lost 2 bases and the J segment 2 bases; nucleotides outside the gene matches: 4. The germline V gene encodes CDR1 SGDLS and CDR2 YYNGEE. The CDR3 extends over 17 amino acids. Data came from immunoSEQ multiplex PCR; TCRdb stores just in-frame clones and leaves some out. This table holds about 130,000 clones, over 60% found once. Study-wide points: At ibrutinib response, clonality increased, and at progression it declined back toward baseline. Clonality at baseline surpassed age-matched healthy donors and tracked circulating CD8+ T-cell counts. There were differences in sampling times between sustained-remission and progressing patients.

Notes on this clone: Its antigen remains unidentified.

The sequence derives from a human donor with chronic lymphocytic leukemia. The chain links TRBV9 to TRBJ2-1; TRBD2 matches at 13 bases. The source was PBMCs, collected after 12 months of ibrutinib treatment. The CDR3: CASSVPLAGGPYNEQFF. The CDR3 DNA sequence: TGTGCCAGCAGCGTGCCACTAGCGGGAGGGCCCTACAATGAGCAGTTCTTC.